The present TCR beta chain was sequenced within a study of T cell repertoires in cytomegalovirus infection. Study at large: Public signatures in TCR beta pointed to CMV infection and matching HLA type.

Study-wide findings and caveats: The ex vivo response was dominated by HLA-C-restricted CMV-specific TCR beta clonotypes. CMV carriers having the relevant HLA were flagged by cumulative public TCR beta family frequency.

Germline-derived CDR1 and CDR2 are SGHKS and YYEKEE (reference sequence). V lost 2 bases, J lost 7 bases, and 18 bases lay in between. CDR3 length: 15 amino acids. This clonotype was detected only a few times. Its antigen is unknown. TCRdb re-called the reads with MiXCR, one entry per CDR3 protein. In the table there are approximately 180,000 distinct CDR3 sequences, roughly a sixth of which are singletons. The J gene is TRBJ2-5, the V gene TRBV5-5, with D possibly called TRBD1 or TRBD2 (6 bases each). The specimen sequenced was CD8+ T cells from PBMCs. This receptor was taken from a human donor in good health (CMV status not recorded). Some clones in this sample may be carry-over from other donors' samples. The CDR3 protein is CASSFSRGEAATQYF. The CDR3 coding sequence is TGTGCCAGCAGCTTCTCGAGGGGGGAAGCGGCGACCCAGTACTTC. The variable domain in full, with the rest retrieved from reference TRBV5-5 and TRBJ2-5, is DAGVTQSPTHLIKTRGQQVTLRCSPISGHKSVSWYQQVLGQGPQFIFQYYEKEERGRGNFPDRFSARQFPNYSSELNVNALLLGDSALYLCASSFSRGEAATQYFGPGTRLLVL.